This T cell receptor (beta chain) was recovered during a study of T cells in Graves' hyperthyroidism and ophthalmopathy. PBMCs stemmed from 10 ml fresh peripheral blood. Using RNA transcripts as the source, TCR beta CDR3 regions were amplified. The TCR CDR3 first-round RT-PCR relied on the HTBI primer set. TCRdb re-called the multiplex PCR reads with MiXCR, one entry per CDR3 protein. This sample has some 800,000 distinct CDR3 sequences, with about 38% found just once. Trimming cost V 6 bases and J 1 base; bases outside gene matches: 5. This CDR3 is 13 amino acids long. Germline CDR1 and CDR2: SQVTM and ANQGSEA.

The receptor comes from a man aged 18 to 35 with Graves' hyperthyroidism. Sequenced sample: blood. The chain recombines TRBV29-1 with TRBJ2-7, with 8 bases that match TRBD2. The CDR3 DNA follows: TGCAGCGTGCGGGTAGCGGGGTCCTACGAGCAGTACTTC. This gives the protein CSVRVAGSYEQYF.